This TCR beta chain stems from a study of PD-L1 blockade in urothelial cancer. Across the whole study: Between 0 and 3 prior chemotherapy regimens had been given to patients. The median T cell count in blood samples was roughly 140,000.

The method was immunoSEQ multiplex PCR; TCRdb's version includes in-frame clones alone and lacks a portion of them. The sample comprises more than 85,000 clones, around 90% of which are singletons, and under 0.95% rests with the top ten. There are 14 residues in the CDR3. Trimming cost V 3 bases and J 6 bases, with 12 bases left between them. CDR1 is SGHRS and CDR2 is YFSETQ in the germline V gene. The clonotype originates from a woman of 80 years or more with urothelial cancer. The sequenced sample was PBMCs, obtained around atezolizumab (anti-PD-L1) treatment. The V and J genes are TRBV5-1 and TRBJ2-2, with D possibly matching TRBD1 (5 bases). CDR3 in DNA: TGCGCCAGCAGCTACTATCAGGGCTCCGGGGAGCTGTTTTTT. This translates into CASSYYQGSGELFF.